These T cell receptor beta chains were read from a single sample in a study of CD8 T cells in Susac syndrome. TCRdb passed the immunoSEQ multiplex PCR reads through MiXCR, listing each CDR3 protein once. The data show approximately 120,000 distinct CDR3 sequences, with around 95% seen just once and under 0.1% held by the top ten. Sequencing was performed on CD4+ T cells from PBMCs. All receptors come from a human donor in good health. Each CDR3 is given with its conserved first and last residue. Each record gives: V gene, D gene, J gene, clone size, CDR3 protein, CDR3 DNA. A D gene is named only where the DNA matches it firmly. Some rows have no size entry. The others give once, few or many, or a class for an expanded clone.

>TRBV19|.|TRBJ2-7|.
CASSMGDASYEQYF
TGTGCCAGTAGTATGGGGGACGCAAGCTACGAGCAGTACTTC
>TRBV10-3|TRBD2|TRBJ2-5|.
CASGRTSGVGETQYF
TGTGCCAGCGGACGTACTAGCGGGGTAGGAGAGACCCAGTACTTC
>TRBV6-5|.|TRBJ2-5|once
CASSSPQAQYF
TGTGCCAGCAGTTCCCCCCAGGCCCAGTACTTC
>TRBV5-1|TRBD2|TRBJ2-3|.
CASSLYLAGSADTQYF
TGCGCCAGCAGCTTATACTTAGCGGGATCAGCAGATACGCAGTATTTT
>TRBV7-3|TRBD2|TRBJ2-3|.
CASSSGPGLAGGSTDTQYF
TGTGCCAGCAGTAGCGGACCGGGACTAGCGGGGGGGAGCACAGATACGCAGTATTTT
>TRBV29-1|TRBD1|TRBJ2-7|.
CSVEDFGTGAYEQYF
TGCAGCGTTGAAGATTTCGGGACAGGCGCCTACGAGCAGTACTTC
>TRBV20-1|TRBD1|TRBJ1-5|.
CSATLRQGAPPQHF
TGCAGTGCTACCTTACGACAGGGGGCGCCGCCCCAGCATTTT
>TRBV28|.|TRBJ2-5|few
CASSLMETQYF
TGTGCCAGCAGTTTAATGGAGACCCAGTACTTC
>TRBV2|TRBD1|TRBJ1-1|.
CASRPTTGVTFF
TGTGCCAGCAGACCTACGACAGGGGTAACTTTCTTT
>TRBV7-8|.|TRBJ1-6|.
CASSLGQGYNSPLHF
TGTGCCAGCAGCTTAGGGCAGGGTTATAATTCACCCCTCCACTTT
>TRBV20-1|TRBD1|TRBJ1-1|.
CSARDQGDIGNTEAFF
TGCAGTGCTAGAGATCAGGGGGACATCGGGAACACTGAAGCTTTCTTT
>TRBV2|TRBD2|TRBJ2-3|.
CASSQTSGITDTQYF
TGTGCCAGCAGTCAGACTAGCGGGATCACAGATACGCAGTATTTT
>TRBV9|TRBD1|TRBJ2-2|.
CASSVRTGSNTGELFF
TGTGCCAGCAGCGTACGGACAGGATCGAACACCGGGGAGCTGTTTTTT
>TRBV7-3|.|TRBJ2-6|.
CASSLKSVGTSEYSGANVLTF
TGTGCCAGCAGCTTAAAATCCGTAGGGACATCGGAATACTCTGGGGCCAACGTCCTGACTTTC
>TRBV28|TRBD1|TRBJ1-1|.
CASSSEDRGFTAFF
TGTGCCAGCAGTTCCGAGGACAGGGGCTTTACGGCTTTCTTT
>TRBV7-9|.|TRBJ2-7|.
CASSLEVPGPEQYF
TGTGCCAGCAGCTTAGAGGTTCCGGGGCCTGAGCAGTACTTC
>TRBV29-1|.|TRBJ1-6|.
CSVEDGDNSPLHF
TGCAGCGTTGAGGACGGGGATAATTCACCCCTCCACTTT
>TRBV29-1|.|TRBJ2-7|.
CSVVDRAGKAYEQYF
TGCAGCGTCGTAGATAGGGCCGGGAAAGCCTACGAGCAGTACTTC
>TRBV12-3/TRBV12-4|.|TRBJ1-4|.
CASRQQNEKLFF
TGTGCCAGCAGACAACAGAATGAAAAGCTGTTTTTT
>TRBV15|.|TRBJ2-5|.
CATSRLAEGETQYF
TGTGCCACCAGCAGACTAGCCGAAGGGGAGACCCAGTACTTC
>TRBV30|.|TRBJ2-1|.
CAWSVFGVSSTIQQFF
TGTGCCTGGAGTGTATTCGGGGTATCCTCTACAATACAGCAGTTCTTC
>TRBV11-1|TRBD2|TRBJ2-7|.
CASSFRGGASYEQYF
TGTGCCAGCAGCTTCCGCGGGGGGGCCTCCTACGAGCAGTACTTC